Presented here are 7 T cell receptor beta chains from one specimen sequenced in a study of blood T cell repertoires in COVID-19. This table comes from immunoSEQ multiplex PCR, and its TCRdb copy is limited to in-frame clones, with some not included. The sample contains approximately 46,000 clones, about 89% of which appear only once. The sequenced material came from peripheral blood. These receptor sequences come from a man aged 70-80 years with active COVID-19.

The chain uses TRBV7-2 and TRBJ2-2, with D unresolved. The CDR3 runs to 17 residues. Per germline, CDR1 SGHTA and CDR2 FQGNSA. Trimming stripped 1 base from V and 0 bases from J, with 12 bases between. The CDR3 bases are TGTGCCAGCAGCTTAGTGGCCCGAGGAGCGAACACCGGGGAGCTGTTTTTT. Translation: CASSLVARGANTGELFF.

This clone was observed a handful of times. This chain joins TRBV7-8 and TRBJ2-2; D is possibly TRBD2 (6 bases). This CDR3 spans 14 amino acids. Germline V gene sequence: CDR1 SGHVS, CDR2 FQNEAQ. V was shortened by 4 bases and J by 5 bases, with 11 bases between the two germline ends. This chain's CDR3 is CASSSLGGTGELFF. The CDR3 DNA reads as TGTGCCAGCAGCTCCCTAGGAGGGACCGGGGAGCTGTTTTTT.

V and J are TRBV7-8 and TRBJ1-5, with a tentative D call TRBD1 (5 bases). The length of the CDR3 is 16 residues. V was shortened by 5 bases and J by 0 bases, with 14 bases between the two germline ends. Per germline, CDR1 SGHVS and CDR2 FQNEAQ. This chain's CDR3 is CASSQTRVYSNQPQHF. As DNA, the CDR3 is TGTGCCAGCAGCCAGACCAGGGTTTATAGCAATCAGCCCCAGCATTTT. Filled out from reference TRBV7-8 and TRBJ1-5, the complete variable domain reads GAGVSQSPRYKVAKRGQDVALRCDPISGHVSLFWYQQALGQGPEFLTYFQNEAQLDKSGLPSDRFFAERPEGSVSTLKIQRTQQEDSAVYLCASSQTRVYSNQPQHFGDGTRLSIL.

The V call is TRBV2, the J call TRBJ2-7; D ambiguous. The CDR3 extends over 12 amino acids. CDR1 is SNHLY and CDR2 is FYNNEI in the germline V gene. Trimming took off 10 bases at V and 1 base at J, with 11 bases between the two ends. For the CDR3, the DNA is TGTGCCATCCAGATACAGTCCTACGAGCAGTACTTC. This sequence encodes CAIQIQSYEQYF.

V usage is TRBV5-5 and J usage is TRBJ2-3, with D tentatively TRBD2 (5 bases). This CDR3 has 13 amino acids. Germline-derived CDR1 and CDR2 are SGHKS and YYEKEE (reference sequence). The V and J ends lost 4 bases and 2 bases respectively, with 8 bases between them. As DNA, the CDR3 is TGTGCCAGCAGCCGGGGAGTCACAGATACGCAGTATTTT. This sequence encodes CASSRGVTDTQYF.

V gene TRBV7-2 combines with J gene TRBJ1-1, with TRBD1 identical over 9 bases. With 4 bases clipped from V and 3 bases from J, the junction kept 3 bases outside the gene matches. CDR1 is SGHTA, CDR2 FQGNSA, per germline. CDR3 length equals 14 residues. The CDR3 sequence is CASSWTGADTEAFF. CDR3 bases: TGTGCCAGCAGCTGGACAGGGGCCGACACTGAAGCTTTCTTT.

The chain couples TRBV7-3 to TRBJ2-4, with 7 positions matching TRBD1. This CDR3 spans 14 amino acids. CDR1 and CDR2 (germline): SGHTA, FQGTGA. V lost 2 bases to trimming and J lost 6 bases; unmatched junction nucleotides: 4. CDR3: CASSLGTGVNIQYF. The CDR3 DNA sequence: TGTGCCAGCAGCTTAGGAACAGGGGTAAACATTCAGTACTTC.